Each of the 21 T cell receptor beta chains below was sequenced from the same sample in a study of blood T cells in healthy people across ages. A second roughly 7 to 12 cycle PCR used barcoded and J-beta primers. TCRdb itself ran the 5' RACE reads through MiXCR, one entry per CDR3 protein. The data show fewer than 1,000,000 distinct CDR3 sequences, 46% seen once. Sequencing was performed on blood. These receptors all come from an older man in good health.

The chain has TRBV20-1 and TRBJ1-6, with unresolved D. There are 14 residues in the CDR3. V lost 0 bases and J 7 bases, leaving 10 bases between the germline ends. From germline, CDR1 is DFQATT and CDR2 SNEGSKA (reference sequence). The CDR3 DNA is TGCAGTGCTAGAGATCAGCCGTACAATTCACCCCTCCACTTT. Its translation: CSARDQPYNSPLHF.

This clonotype appeared a single time. V is TRBV21-1 and J is TRBJ2-4; the D call TRBD2 from the table was never checked on the DNA. Matching the DNA end better, TRBJ2-7 makes the J call doubtful. TRBV21-1 is a pseudogene segment. This CDR3 comprises 18 residues. CDR3 residues: CASSKADGKGQETYEQYF. Here the CDR3 DNA reads TGTGCCAGCAGCAAAGCGGATGGTAAAGGGCAGGAAACCTACGAGCAGTACTTC.

The chain is built from TRBV11-2 and TRBJ2-5; the match to TRBD1 covers 7 bases. With 5 bases clipped from V and 2 bases from J, the junction kept 8 bases outside the gene matches. The CDR3 contains 15 residues. CDR1 is SGHAT and CDR2 is FQNNGV in the germline V gene. CDR3 in amino acids: CASSGERGRQETQYF. CDR3 nucleotide sequence: TGTGCCAGCAGCGGAGAGAGGGGGCGGCAAGAGACCCAGTACTTC.

V is TRBV28 and J is TRBJ1-5; D not certain. The germline CDR1 and CDR2 sequences are MDHEN and SYDVKM. Trimming pared 6 bases from V and 9 bases from J, leaving 18 bases between. CDR3 length equals 14 residues. CDR3 coding DNA: TGTGCCAGCAGGTCAGGCGTTTTCGATCGGCCCCAGCATTTT. As protein: CASRSGVFDRPQHF.

The chain employs TRBV7-2 and TRBJ1-1; tentatively, D is TRBD1 (6 bases). V lost 5 bases to trimming and J lost 1 base, with 17 bases between them. This CDR3 contains 16 residues. Germline CDR1 SGHTA, CDR2 FQGNSA. The CDR3 sequence: CASSVQPGASNTEAFF. In DNA, the CDR3 is TGTGCCAGCAGCGTTCAGCCAGGGGCTTCGAACACTGAAGCTTTCTTT.

This clonotype has a handful of counts. This sequence joins TRBV25-1 and TRBJ2-3; 8 bases line up with TRBD1. CDR3 size: 14 residues. The germline V gene encodes CDR1 MGHDK and CDR2 SYGVNS. V shed 5 bases, J shed 4 bases, and the junction held 5 bases outside the gene matches. The CDR3 region has the DNA TGTGCCAGCAGTAATCAGGGGGCCTCAGATACGCAGTATTTT. Translating it yields CASSNQGASDTQYF.

This clonotype was seen more than once but under ten times. V usage is TRBV7-9 and J usage is TRBJ2-3; 8 bases are a match to TRBD2. With V trimmed by 3 bases and J by 0 bases, 8 bases remained unmatched. Per germline, CDR1 SEHNR and CDR2 FQNEAQ (reference sequence). CDR3 length: 17 amino acids. The CDR3 DNA reads as TGTGCCAGCAGCTTTAGATTGGGCGGGAGGAGCACAGATACGCAGTATTTT. Translating it yields CASSFRLGGRSTDTQYF.

The V and J genes are TRBV20-1 and TRBJ2-1; the match to TRBD2 covers 8 bases. The CDR3 runs 13 residues. Germline CDR1 and CDR2: DFQATT and SNEGSKA (reference sequence). With 6 bases clipped from V and 9 bases from J, the junction kept 10 bases outside the gene matches. The CDR3 DNA sequence: TGCAGTGCCGATAGACTAGCGTTTGGTGAGCAGTTCTTC. It translates to CSADRLAFGEQFF.

The J gene is TRBJ2-1, the V gene TRBV29-1; a weak D match, TRBD1 (6 bases). The CDR3 is 12 amino acids. Per the germline V gene, CDR1 is SQVTM and CDR2 is ANQGSEA. Trimming took 7 bases from V and 9 from J, leaving 16 bases between them. Written as DNA, the CDR3 is TGCAGCGCCAGACTTCTAGGGGGTGAGCAGTTCTTC. This codes for CSARLLGGEQFF.

V gene TRBV20-1 combines with J gene TRBJ2-3; D unresolved. Germline values: CDR1 DFQATT, CDR2 SNEGSKA (reference sequence). The CDR3 runs 15 residues. Trimming stripped 3 bases from V and 0 bases from J, with 13 bases between. The CDR3 region has the DNA TGCAGTGCTAGGCCAGTGACGACTAGCACAGATACGCAGTATTTT. Encoded protein: CSARPVTTSTDTQYF.

There are many counts of this clonotype. This chain uses TRBV7-2 with TRBJ1-2; TRBD1 is a possible D gene (6 bases). CDR1 is SGHTA and CDR2 is FQGNSA in the germline V gene. V was clipped by 8 bases and J by 6 bases, with 13 bases between them. There are 12 residues in the CDR3. The DNA for the CDR3 is TGTGCCAGCCGAGGGGGGGCCCATGGCTACACCTTC. This translates into CASRGGAHGYTF.

The V call is TRBV5-6, the J call TRBJ2-6; no clear D. Germline-derived CDR1 and CDR2 are SGHDT and YYEEEE. The CDR3 length is 15 residues. V lost 2 bases, J lost 2 bases, and 8 bases lay in between. The CDR3 region is CASSLHGAGANVLTF. DNA of the CDR3: TGTGCCAGCAGCTTACATGGGGCTGGGGCCAACGTCCTGACTTTC.

V usage is TRBV6-6 and J usage is TRBJ2-7, with 8 bases that match TRBD2. The germline V gene encodes CDR1 MNHNY and CDR2 SVGAGI (reference sequence). The CDR3 contains 16 residues. Trimming took 2 bases from V and 5 from J; bases not matched to a gene: 11. CDR3 in amino acids: CASSYPQAGVLDEQYF. The CDR3 bases are TGTGCCAGCAGTTACCCCCAAGCGGGAGTGTTGGACGAGCAGTACTTC.

The chain couples TRBV12-3 or TRBV12-4 to TRBJ2-3; 8 nucleotides line up with TRBD1. The trim removed 3 bases at V and 0 bases at J, leaving 2 bases unmatched. The CDR3 sequence is 15 residues long. This CDR3 reads CASSFRQGSTDTQYF. CDR3 coding DNA: TGTGCCAGCAGTTTTAGACAGGGGAGCACAGATACGCAGTATTTT.

In this sample, this clonotype turned up many times. The chain joins TRBV29-1 to TRBJ2-4; D remains ambiguous. The CDR3 is 11 amino acids. Trimming left V 1 base short and J 10 bases short, with 8 bases between. Germline values: CDR1 SQVTM, CDR2 ANQGSEA. DNA of the CDR3: TGCAGCGTTGAAGTCAAGAATATTCAGTACTTC. It yields the protein CSVEVKNIQYF.

The gene calls are TRBV6-5 and TRBJ2-2; D remains ambiguous. The V gene lost 6 bases and the J gene lost 0 bases, with 11 bases spanning the gap. Germline CDR1 is MNHEY and CDR2 is SVGAGI. This CDR3 contains 15 residues. In DNA, the CDR3 is TGTGCCAGCAGCTTCAGACAAACGAACACCGGGGAGCTGTTTTTT. Protein product: CASSFRQTNTGELFF.

About this clonotype: A read error may be the cause here, since a much bigger clone is one base away. The rearrangement uses TRBV7-2 and TRBJ2-7; tentative D call: TRBD2 (6 bases). Deletions cut 2 bases from V and 2 bases from J, with 10 bases between. Germline loops: CDR1 SGHTA, CDR2 FQGNSA. The CDR3 sequence is 14 residues long. As DNA, the CDR3 is TGTGCCAGCAGCTTAAGGGGAGGCCCCTACGAGCAGTACTTC. Protein: CASSLRGGPYEQYF.

The chain combines TRBV20-1 with TRBJ2-7, with 16 bases fitting TRBD2. The assigned J gene may be wrong: the sequence end matches TRBJ2-4 better. CDR3 size: 20 residues. Germline CDR1 reads DFQATT; CDR2 reads SNEGSKA (reference sequence). CDR3: CSAIKLGTSGRAVAKNIQYF. The CDR3 DNA reads as TGCAGTGCTATCAAATTGGGGACTAGCGGGAGGGCCGTGGCCAAAAACATTCAGTACTTC.

V and J are TRBV7-2 and TRBJ2-5; 10 bases agree with TRBD2. V lost 0 bases and J lost 2; bases outside the gene matches: 9. This CDR3 is built from 18 residues. Germline loops: CDR1 SGHTA, CDR2 FQGNSA. DNA for the CDR3: TGTGCCAGCAGCTTAGCGGCTAGCGGGAGTCCCCCTCAAGAGACCCAGTACTTC. It yields the protein CASSLAASGSPPQETQYF.

The chain joins TRBV20-1 to TRBJ1-5, with D possibly TRBD1 on 6 matching bases. The CDR3 contains 15 residues. The V gene lost 3 bases and the J gene lost 3 bases, with 15 bases spanning the gap. Germline assignment: CDR1 DFQATT and CDR2 SNEGSKA (reference sequence). The CDR3 here is CSASDIGGSNQPQHF. CDR3 DNA: TGCAGTGCTAGTGATATCGGGGGCTCCAATCAGCCCCAGCATTTT.

This clonotype was seen a few times. V is TRBV10-3 and J is TRBJ1-2, with D uncertain. Trimming removed 3 bases from V and 5 bases from J, with 7 bases in between. Germline V lookup: CDR1 ENHRY, CDR2 SYGVKD. This CDR3 has 12 amino acids. The CDR3 protein is CAISDLQYGYTF. Written as DNA, the CDR3 is TGTGCCATCAGTGATTTGCAGTATGGCTACACCTTC.